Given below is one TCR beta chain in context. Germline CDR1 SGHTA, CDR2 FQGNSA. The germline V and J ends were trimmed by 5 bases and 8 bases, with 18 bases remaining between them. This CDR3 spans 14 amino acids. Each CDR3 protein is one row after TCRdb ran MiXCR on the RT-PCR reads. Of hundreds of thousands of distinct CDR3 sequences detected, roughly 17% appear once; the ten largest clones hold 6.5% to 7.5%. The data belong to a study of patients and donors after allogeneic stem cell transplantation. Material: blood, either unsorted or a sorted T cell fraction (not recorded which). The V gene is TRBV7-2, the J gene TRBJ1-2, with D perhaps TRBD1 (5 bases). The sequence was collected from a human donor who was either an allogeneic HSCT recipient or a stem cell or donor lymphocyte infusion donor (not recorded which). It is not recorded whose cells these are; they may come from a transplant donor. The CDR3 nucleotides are TGTGCCAGCAGCCGTTGGCGGCAGGGAGACGGCTACACCTTC. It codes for CASSRWRQGDGYTF.